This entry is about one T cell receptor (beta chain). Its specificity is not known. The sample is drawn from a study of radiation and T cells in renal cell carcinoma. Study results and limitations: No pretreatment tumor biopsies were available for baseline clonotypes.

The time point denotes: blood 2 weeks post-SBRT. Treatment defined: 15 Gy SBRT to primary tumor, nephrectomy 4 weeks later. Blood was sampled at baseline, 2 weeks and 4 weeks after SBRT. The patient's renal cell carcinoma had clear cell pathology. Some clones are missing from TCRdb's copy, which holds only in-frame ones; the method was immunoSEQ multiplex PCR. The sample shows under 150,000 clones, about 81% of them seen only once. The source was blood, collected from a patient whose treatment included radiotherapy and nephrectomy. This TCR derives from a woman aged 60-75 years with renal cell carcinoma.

CDR3 DNA: TGTGCCAGCAGCCTTACAGAGAGAAAATCACCCCTCCACTTT. The encoded protein is CASSLTERKSPLHF. The chain joins TRBV5-4 to TRBJ1-6; D uncertain. V gave up 4 bases and J gave up 10 bases, with 15 bases separating them. This CDR3 has 14 residues. From germline, CDR1 is SGHNT and CDR2 YYREEE (reference sequence).